The T cell receptor beta chain under discussion was sequenced for a study of human T cells and chemical hapten exposure listed by TCRdb under 2021. With regard to the full study: For sensitization, 2% DPC in acetone was applied to a 2 cm by 2 cm area of upper inner arm skin. The libraries were sequenced as a pool, and the TCR yield per sample differed mostly because of small variations in library volumes within the pool. Blood samples were taken from patients before sensitization (week 0) and at 2, 6 and about 24 weeks after DPC sensitization. About 30 alopecia patients provided blood for TCR sequencing at one to four time points (pre-sensitization, 2, 6 and 24 weeks). Both TCR alpha and TCR beta chains were sequenced from each blood RNA sample. This study followed changes in the peripheral blood TCR repertoire in vivo during primary and secondary sensitization of alopecia patients to the hapten diphenylcyclopropenone (DPC). Patch tests used Finn chambers with 0.01% DPC on the upper back, scored after 6 days by International Contact Dermatitis Research Group standards. Most of the patients in the cohort were female, and the cohort covered alopecia areata with under or over 50% scalp involvement, alopecia totalis and alopecia universalis. Patients additionally received weekly therapeutic DPC doses to the scalp throughout the roughly 25-week study period.

Receptors were amplified or captured by RACE. TCRdb lists the instrument as NextSeq 500. During library preparation, unique molecular identifiers were attached to individual cDNA molecules so that TCRs could be counted in a quantitative, reproducible way. The authors' pipeline ran thus. Samples had a median of about 96,000 TCRs, with a range from roughly 20,000 to 690,600. V, J and CDR3 annotation of the TCR reads was carried out using the Decombinator software suite. To make PS versus PT1 abundance plots, every sample was subsampled to the same number of TCRs (28,000). TCRs were defined as expanded if absent before sensitization and observed at least eight times at the 2-week time point. Clones were called with MiXCR by TCRdb after fastp trimmed the public reads at Q25, and only in-frame beta chains were retained. Every entry covers one CDR3 protein and lists the most common genes and DNA from its rows. None of the V and J calls come from the authors' own analysis; TCRdb made them. The sample includes about 35,000 distinct CDR3 sequences, with over 5.5% observed a single time. The ten largest clonotypes hold about a tenth of the sample.

The CDR3 spans 15 residues, from the cysteine through the phenylalanine. Of all the DNA, just the CDR3 is kept, 45 bases in frame from base 1. The germline V gene gives CDR1 as SGHRS and CDR2 as YFSETQ. Relative to germline, V is missing 1 base and J is missing 0 bases, with 1 base of the junction outside any gene match. Explained via the paper, the time point label denotes: patch test 1, 2 weeks after DPC sensitization. Reading the label with the study, this specimen's treatment or condition is: therapeutic diphenylcyclopropenone sensitization with weekly scalp DPC. Total RNA was extracted from unfractionated whole blood that had been collected in Tempus Blood RNA tubes. Blood at each patch-test visit was drawn before the patch test was applied. Patients were eligible if aged 18 to 70, diagnosed with alopecia and judged suitable for DPC therapy, and pregnant patients were excluded. Worth noting for this clonotype: Which antigen it targets is not known. The sample holds no much larger clone one base away, and base qualities are not on file.

The full study reports these points: Significantly more large CDR3 similarity clusters were formed by expanded TCRs than by pre-sensitization or healthy control sets, consistent with antigen-driven responses. DPC sensitization did not change how many TCRs were above 1 in 1000 frequency, and no evidence was found of alterations in global repertoire structure. After repeated subsampling, the strength of the expansion versus patch-test correlation and the threshold at which it became significant changed. All patients had alopecia, a presumed autoimmune disease, so their immune response might differ from that of healthy individuals. A positive correlation was found between the number of PT1 expanded TCRs and patch test score, with significance reached at thresholds 8, 16 and 32 but not 4.

The sequence was obtained from a woman aged 25 to 39 with alopecia areata. Some clones in this sample may be carry-over from other donors' samples. The chain links TRBV5-1 with TRBJ1-5; a stretch of 7 junction bases matches TRBD1. The specimen comprised whole blood, sampled in connection with sensitization to the hapten diphenylcyclopropenone (DPC). The DNA sequence follows: TGCGCCAGCAGCTTGACAGGGGTTAGCAATCAGCCCCAGCATTTT. It translates to CASSLTGVSNQPQHF.